This entry is about one T cell receptor beta chain. This sample was taken from a study of cytomegalovirus exposure and HLA in healthy donors. This CDR3 comprises 15 residues. The V segment lost 4 bases and the J segment 2 bases; nucleotides outside the gene matches: 5. Germline assignment: CDR1 SGHRS and CDR2 YFSETQ. The primer mix had 60 Vbeta and 13 Jbeta primers. TCRdb keeps only in-frame clones here, not all; method: immunoSEQ multiplex PCR. Among about 140,000 clones listed, almost 85% were seen once. The J gene is TRBJ1-5, the V gene TRBV5-1; 8 nucleotides match TRBD1. The material sequenced was PBMCs. The source is a woman in her thirties or forties in good health and CMV-seronegative. CDR3 coding DNA: TGCGCCAGCAGCCCGACAGGGGTAGGCAATCAGCCCCAGCATTTT. It translates to CASSPTGVGNQPQHF. Drawing the rest from reference TRBV5-1 and TRBJ1-5, the complete variable domain is KAGVTQTPRYLIKTRGQQVTLSCSPISGHRSVSWYQQTPGQGLQFLFEYFSETQRNKGNFPGRFSGRQFSNSRSEMNVSTLELGDSALYLCASSPTGVGNQPQHFGDGTRLSIL.